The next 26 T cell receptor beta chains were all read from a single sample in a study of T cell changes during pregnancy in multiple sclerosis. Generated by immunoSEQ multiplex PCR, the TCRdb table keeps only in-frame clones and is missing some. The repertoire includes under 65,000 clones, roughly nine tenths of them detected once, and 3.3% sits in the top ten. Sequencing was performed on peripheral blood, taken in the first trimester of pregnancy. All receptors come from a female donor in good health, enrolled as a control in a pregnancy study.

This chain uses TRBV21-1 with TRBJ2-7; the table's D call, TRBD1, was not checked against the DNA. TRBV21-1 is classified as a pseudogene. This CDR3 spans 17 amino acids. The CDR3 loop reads CASSKDRGQGTLYEQYF. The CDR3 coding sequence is TGTGCCAGCAGCAAAGACCGAGGACAGGGGACACTCTACGAGCAGTACTTC.

CDR3 amino acids: CASSMSGAKNIQYF. CDR3 nucleotide sequence: TGTGCCAGTAGTATGAGTGGAGCCAAAAACATTCAGTACTTC. V gene TRBV19 combines with J gene TRBJ2-4; D unresolved. Germline values: CDR1 LNHDA, CDR2 SQIVND (reference sequence). The V gene lost 3 bases and the J gene lost 0 bases, with 6 bases spanning the gap. The CDR3 is 14 residues long.

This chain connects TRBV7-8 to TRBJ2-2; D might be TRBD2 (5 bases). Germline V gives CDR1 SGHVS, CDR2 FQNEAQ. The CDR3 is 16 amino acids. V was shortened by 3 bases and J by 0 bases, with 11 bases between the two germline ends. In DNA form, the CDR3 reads TGTGCCAGCAGCTTTCCACTAGACCCGAACACCGGGGAGCTGTTTTTT. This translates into CASSFPLDPNTGELFF.

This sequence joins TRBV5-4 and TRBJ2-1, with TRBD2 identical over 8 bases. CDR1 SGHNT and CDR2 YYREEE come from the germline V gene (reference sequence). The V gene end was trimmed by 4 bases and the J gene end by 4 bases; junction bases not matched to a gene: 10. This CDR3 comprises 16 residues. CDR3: CASSTLAASGYNEQFF. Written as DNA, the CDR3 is TGTGCCAGCAGCACCCTGGCGGCTAGCGGGTACAATGAGCAGTTCTTC.

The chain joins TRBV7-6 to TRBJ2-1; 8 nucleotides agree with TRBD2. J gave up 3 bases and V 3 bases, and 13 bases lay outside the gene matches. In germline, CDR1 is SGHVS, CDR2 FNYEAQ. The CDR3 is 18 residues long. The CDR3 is CASSFPRAGGINYNEQFF. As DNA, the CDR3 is TGTGCCAGCAGCTTCCCCAGGGCGGGGGGAATTAACTACAATGAGCAGTTCTTC.

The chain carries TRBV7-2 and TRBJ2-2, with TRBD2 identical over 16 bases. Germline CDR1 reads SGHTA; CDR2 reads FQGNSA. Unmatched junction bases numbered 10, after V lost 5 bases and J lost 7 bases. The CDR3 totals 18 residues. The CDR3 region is CASSLLGLAGGRRGELFF. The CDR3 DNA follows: TGTGCCAGCAGCCTACTGGGACTAGCGGGGGGGCGTCGCGGGGAGCTGTTTTTT.

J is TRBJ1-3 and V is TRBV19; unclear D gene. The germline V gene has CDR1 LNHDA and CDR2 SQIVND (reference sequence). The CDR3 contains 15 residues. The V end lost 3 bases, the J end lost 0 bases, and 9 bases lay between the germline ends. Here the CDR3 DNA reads TGTGCCAGTAGTATGCTCTACGGCTCTGGAAACACCATATATTTT. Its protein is CASSMLYGSGNTIYF.

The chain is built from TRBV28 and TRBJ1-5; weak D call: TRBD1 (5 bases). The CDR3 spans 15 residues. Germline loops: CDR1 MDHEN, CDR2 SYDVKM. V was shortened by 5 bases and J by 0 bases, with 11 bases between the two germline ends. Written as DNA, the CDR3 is TGTGCCAGCAGTAGGGGCAGGGCTAGCAATCAGCCCCAGCATTTT. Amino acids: CASSRGRASNQPQHF. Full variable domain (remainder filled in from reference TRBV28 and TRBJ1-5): DVKVTQSSRYLVKRTGEKVFLECVQDMDHENMFWYRQDPGLGLRLIYFSYDVKMKEKGDIPEGYSVSREKKERFSLILESASTNQTSMYLCASSRGRASNQPQHFGDGTRLSIL.

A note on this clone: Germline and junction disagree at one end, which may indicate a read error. The CDR3 DNA follows: TGTGCTAGCAGCCCCGACAGCTACAATGAGCAGTTCTTC. Translation: CASSPDSYNEQFF. V is TRBV7-7 and J is TRBJ2-1; D might be TRBD1 (5 bases). Germline CDR1 reads SSHAT; CDR2 reads FNYEAQ (reference sequence). The CDR3 spans 13 residues.

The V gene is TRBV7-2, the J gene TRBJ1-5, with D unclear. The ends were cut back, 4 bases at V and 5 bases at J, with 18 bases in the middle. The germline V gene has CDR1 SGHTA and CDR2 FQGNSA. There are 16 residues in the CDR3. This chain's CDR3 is CASSSSEGWRDQPQHF. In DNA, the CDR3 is TGTGCCAGCAGCTCAAGTGAAGGGTGGAGGGATCAGCCCCAGCATTTT.

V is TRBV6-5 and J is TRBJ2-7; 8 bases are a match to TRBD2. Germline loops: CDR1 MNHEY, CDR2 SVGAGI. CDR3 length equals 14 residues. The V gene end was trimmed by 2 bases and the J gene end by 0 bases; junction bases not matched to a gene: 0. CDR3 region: CASSYGTSSYEQYF. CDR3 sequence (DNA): TGTGCCAGCAGTTACGGGACTAGCTCCTACGAGCAGTACTTC.

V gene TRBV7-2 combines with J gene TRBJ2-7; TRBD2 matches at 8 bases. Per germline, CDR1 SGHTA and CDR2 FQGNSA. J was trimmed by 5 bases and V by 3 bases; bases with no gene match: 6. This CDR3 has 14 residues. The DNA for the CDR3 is TGTGCCAGCAGCTTCACGGGAGGGTCCCACGAGCAGTACTTC. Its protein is CASSFTGGSHEQYF.

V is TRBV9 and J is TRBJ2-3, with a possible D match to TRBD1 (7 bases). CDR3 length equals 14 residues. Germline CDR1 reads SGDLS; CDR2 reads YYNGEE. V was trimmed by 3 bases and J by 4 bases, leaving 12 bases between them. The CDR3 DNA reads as TGTGCCAGCAGCGCCGCGGGACAGTCAGATACGCAGTATTTT. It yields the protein CASSAAGQSDTQYF.

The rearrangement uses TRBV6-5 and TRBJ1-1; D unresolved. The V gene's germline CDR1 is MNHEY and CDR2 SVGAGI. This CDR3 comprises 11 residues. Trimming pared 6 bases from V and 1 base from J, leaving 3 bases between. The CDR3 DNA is TGTGCCAGCAGACAGAACACTGAAGCTTTCTTT. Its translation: CASRQNTEAFF.

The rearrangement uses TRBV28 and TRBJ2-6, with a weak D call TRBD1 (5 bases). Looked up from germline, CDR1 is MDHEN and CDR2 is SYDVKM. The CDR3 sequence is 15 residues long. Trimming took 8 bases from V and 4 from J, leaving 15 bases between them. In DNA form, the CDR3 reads TGTGCCAGCCTACTCCAGGGATCAGGGGCCAACGTCCTGACTTTC. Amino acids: CASLLQGSGANVLTF.

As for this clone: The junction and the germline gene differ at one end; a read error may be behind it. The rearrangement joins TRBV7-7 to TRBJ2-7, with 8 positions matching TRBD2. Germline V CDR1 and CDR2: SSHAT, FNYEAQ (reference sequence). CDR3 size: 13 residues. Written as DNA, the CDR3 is TGTGCTAGCAGCCCCGGGGGGGGACTCGAGCAGTACTTC. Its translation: CASSPGGGLEQYF. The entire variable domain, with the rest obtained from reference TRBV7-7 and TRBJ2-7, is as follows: GAGVSQSPRYKVTKRGQDVTLRCDPISSHATLYWYQQALGQGPEFLTYFNYEAQPDKSGLPSDRFSAERPEGSISTLTIQRTEQRDSAMYRCASSPGGGLEQYFGPGTRLTVT.

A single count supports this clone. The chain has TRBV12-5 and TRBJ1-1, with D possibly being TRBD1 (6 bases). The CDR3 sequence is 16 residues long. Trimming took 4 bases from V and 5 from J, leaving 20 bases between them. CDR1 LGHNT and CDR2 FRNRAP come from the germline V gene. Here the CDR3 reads CASGSPGDKTRTEAFF. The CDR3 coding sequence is TGTGCTAGTGGTTCGCCCGGGGACAAGACCCGTACTGAAGCTTTCTTT.

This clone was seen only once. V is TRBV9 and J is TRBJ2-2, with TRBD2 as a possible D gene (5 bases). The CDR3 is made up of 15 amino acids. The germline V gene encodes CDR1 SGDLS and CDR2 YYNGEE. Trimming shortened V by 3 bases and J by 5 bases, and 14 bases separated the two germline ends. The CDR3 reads CASSGGRARTGELFF. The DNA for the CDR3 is TGTGCCAGCAGCGGAGGGAGAGCGCGTACCGGGGAGCTGTTTTTT.

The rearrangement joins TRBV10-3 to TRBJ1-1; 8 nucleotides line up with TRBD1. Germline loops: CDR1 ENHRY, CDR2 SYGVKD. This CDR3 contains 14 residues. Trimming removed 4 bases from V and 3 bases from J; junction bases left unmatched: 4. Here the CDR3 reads CAISVTGDDTEAFF. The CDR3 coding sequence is TGTGCCATCAGTGTGACAGGGGACGACACTGAAGCTTTCTTT.

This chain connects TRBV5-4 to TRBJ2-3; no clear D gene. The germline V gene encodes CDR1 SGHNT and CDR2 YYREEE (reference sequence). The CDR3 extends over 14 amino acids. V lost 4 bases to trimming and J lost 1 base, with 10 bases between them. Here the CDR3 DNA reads TGTGCCAGCAGCCGACGTGAGGGCACAGATACGCAGTATTTT. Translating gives CASSRREGTDTQYF.

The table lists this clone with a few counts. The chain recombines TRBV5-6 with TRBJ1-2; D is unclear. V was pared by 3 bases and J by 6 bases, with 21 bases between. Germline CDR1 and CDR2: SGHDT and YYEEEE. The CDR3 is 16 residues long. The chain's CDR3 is CASSSTSAGGGDGYTF. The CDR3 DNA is TGTGCCAGCAGCTCCACCTCGGCAGGAGGTGGCGATGGCTACACCTTC.

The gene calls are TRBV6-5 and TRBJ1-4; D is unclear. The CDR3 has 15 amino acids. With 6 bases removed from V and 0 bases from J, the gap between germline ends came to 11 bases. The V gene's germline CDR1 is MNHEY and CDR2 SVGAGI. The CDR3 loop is CASSSTASTNEKLFF. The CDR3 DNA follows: TGTGCCAGCAGCTCTACAGCTTCAACTAATGAAAAACTGTTTTTT.

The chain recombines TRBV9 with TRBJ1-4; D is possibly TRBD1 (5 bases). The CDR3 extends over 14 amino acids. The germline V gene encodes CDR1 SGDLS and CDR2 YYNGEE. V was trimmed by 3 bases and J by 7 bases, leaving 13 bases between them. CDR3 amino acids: CASSAGPEGEKLFF. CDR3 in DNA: TGTGCCAGCAGCGCGGGACCGGAGGGTGAAAAACTGTTTTTT.

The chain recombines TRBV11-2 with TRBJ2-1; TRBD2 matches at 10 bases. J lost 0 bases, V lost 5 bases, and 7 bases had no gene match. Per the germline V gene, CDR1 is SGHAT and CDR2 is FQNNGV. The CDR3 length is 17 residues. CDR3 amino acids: CASSVAGGSFSYNEQFF. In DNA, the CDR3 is TGTGCCAGCAGCGTAGCGGGGGGCTCCTTCTCCTACAATGAGCAGTTCTTC.

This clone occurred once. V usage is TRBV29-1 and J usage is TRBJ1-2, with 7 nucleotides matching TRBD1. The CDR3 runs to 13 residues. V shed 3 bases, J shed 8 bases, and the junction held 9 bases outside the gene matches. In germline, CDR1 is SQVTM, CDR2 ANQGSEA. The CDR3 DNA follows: TGCAGCGTTGAGGACAGGTTGTTGCGCGGCTACACCTTC. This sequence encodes CSVEDRLLRGYTF.

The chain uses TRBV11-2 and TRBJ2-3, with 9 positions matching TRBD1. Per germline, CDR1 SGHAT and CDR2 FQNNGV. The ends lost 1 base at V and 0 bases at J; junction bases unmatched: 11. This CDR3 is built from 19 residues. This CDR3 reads CASSLVPADRGTSTDTQYF. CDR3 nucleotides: TGTGCCAGCAGCTTAGTACCCGCGGACAGGGGTACTAGCACAGATACGCAGTATTTT.